The entry that follows covers one T cell receptor (beta chain) sequence. No antigen is known for it. This sample is part of a study of T-cell memory formation after mild COVID-19. Looking at the study overall: TCR clusters largely stayed donor specific. Findings of the study overall: Prior to infection, memory already included some responding clones, suggesting cross-reactive memory joined.

TCRdb fed the 5' RACE reads into MiXCR, producing one record per CDR3 protein. The sample gives 400,000 to 500,000 distinct CDR3 sequences, approximately 24% of which show up once; 8.5% to 10% is in the top ten. This CDR3 contains 17 residues. Germline trimming cut 1 base from V and 0 bases from J; bases unmatched to any gene: 3. Germline V gives CDR1 MGHRA, CDR2 YSYEKL. Sample: PBMCs or a T cell subset sorted from them (not recorded which). This chain links TRBV4-1 with TRBJ2-3; 11 bases agree with TRBD2. This TCR came from an adult woman who had mild COVID-19 (a few samples of this study predate the infection). Cell type and time point are not known. CDR3 region: CASSQGLAGTSTDTQYF. The CDR3 nucleotides read TGCGCCAGCAGCCAAGGACTAGCGGGGACTAGCACAGATACGCAGTATTTT.